This T cell receptor (beta chain) was retrieved from a study of blood T cells in healthy people across ages. Combining a sample-barcoded 5' primer with a J-beta primer mix, a second PCR ran for 7 to 11 cycles. Each sample yielded at least 3 million CDR3-containing paired-end reads. MiXCR was run by TCRdb on the 5' RACE reads, yielding one entry per CDR3 protein. The data contain about 1,500,000 distinct CDR3 sequences, approximately 42% of them singletons. Of note for this clonotype: The antigen is unknown.

The CDR3 has 12 amino acids. Germline V gives CDR1 SQVTM, CDR2 ANQGSEA. The V end was cut by 0 bases, the J end by 8 bases, with 10 bases between. General study findings and limits: Age advanced and TCR beta diversity per million T cells fell, roughly linearly.

Peripheral blood, approximately 10 milliliters per donor, was collected. This sequence originates from a woman under 30 in good health. The chain combines TRBV29-1 with TRBJ1-2, with D maybe TRBD1 (5 bases). The sequenced sample consisted of blood. The CDR3 nucleotides are TGCAGCGTTGAAGATTTGGGGGAAGGCTACACCTTC. Translated, it gives CSVEDLGEGYTF. The whole variable domain, filled in from reference TRBV29-1 and TRBJ1-2, reads SAVISQKPSRDICQRGTSLTIQCQVDSQVTMMFWYRQQPGQSLTLIATANQGSEATYESGFVIDKFPISRPNLTFSTLTVSNMSPEDSSIYLCSVEDLGEGYTFGSGTRLTVV.